This record looks at one T cell receptor (beta chain) sequence and its context. What it binds is unknown. Trimming stripped 5 bases from V and 4 bases from J, with 12 bases between. Germline-derived CDR1 and CDR2 are SGHNT and YYREEE (reference sequence). The CDR3 covers 13 residues. The sequenced template was cDNA made from the entire isolated RNA. An average of around 3.4 million reads was obtained for naive, central memory and regulatory T cell samples. Clones were read by immunoSEQ multiplex PCR, and TCRdb kept only the in-frame ones, dropping some. In the table there are about 250,000 clones, roughly 13% of which are singletons. The entry originates in a study of beta chain features in type 1 diabetes. Looking at the study overall: All samples yielded roughly 100,000,000 examined sorted cells.

Study-wide results and limits: Junctions at VDJ sites from type 1 diabetes patients had fewer insertions and more deletions.

Sequencing was carried out using naive CD4+ T cells from blood. This TCR was sampled from a woman aged 40 to 49 in good health. The V gene is TRBV5-4, the J gene TRBJ2-5, with D possibly matching TRBD2 (6 bases). CDR3 bases: TGTGCCAGCAGTATGGAGGGACCAGAGACCCAGTACTTC. This gives the protein CASSMEGPETQYF.